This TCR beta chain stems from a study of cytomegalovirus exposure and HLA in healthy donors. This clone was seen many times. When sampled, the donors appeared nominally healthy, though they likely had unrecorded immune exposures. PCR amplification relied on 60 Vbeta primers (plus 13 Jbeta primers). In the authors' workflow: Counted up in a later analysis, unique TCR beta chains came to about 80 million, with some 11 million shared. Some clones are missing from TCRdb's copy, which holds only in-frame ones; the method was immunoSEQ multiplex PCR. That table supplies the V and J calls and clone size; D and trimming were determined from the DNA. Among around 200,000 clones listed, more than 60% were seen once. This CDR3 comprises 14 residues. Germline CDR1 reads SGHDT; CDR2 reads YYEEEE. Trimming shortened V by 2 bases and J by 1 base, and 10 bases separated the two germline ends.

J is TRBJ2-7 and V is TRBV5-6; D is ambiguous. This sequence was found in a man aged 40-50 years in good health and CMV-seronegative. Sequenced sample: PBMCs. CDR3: CASSLNPSSYEQYF. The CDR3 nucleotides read TGTGCCAGCAGCTTAAATCCCAGTTCCTACGAGCAGTACTTC.